This entry lists 19 T cell receptor beta chains sequenced from one sample in a study of T cells in Graves' hyperthyroidism and ophthalmopathy. Amplified regions were TCR beta CDR3 sequences from RNA transcripts. Initially, a first-round RT-PCR of the TCR CDR3 employed the HTBI primer set. TCRdb reanalysed the multiplex PCR reads using MiXCR and keeps one entry per CDR3 protein. The sample consists of over 300,000 distinct CDR3 sequences, more than 11% of them appearing once. Material for sequencing was blood. These receptors originate from a woman aged 60-75 years with Graves' hyperthyroidism.

This clonotype came up many times. The V and J genes are TRBV6-1 and TRBJ1-2; D uncertain. The length of the CDR3 is 13 residues. The V end lost 6 bases, the J end lost 3 bases, and 11 bases lay between the germline ends. CDR1 and CDR2 (germline): MNHNS, SASEGT. In DNA, the CDR3 is TGTGCCAGCAGACGACCCGGGGACTATGGCTACACCTTC. This encodes CASRRPGDYGYTF.

This clonotype was observed a handful of times. This chain connects TRBV20-1 to TRBJ2-7; D gene ambiguous. This CDR3 is 13 amino acids long. CDR1 DFQATT and CDR2 SNEGSKA come from the germline V gene (reference sequence). V was clipped by 1 base and J by 5 bases, with 12 bases between them. The CDR3 DNA reads TGCAGTGCTAGAGTCCCTTACTTTCACGAGCAGTACTTC. It codes for CSARVPYFHEQYF.

This clonotype was found many times. The J gene is TRBJ1-2, the V gene TRBV27; D is perhaps TRBD1 (6 bases). Germline V lookup: CDR1 MNHEY, CDR2 SMNVEV (reference sequence). This CDR3 is 17 amino acids long. Trimming took off 5 bases at V and 6 bases at J, with 25 bases between the two ends. CDR3 in amino acids: CASSGGENRVHSDGYTF. The CDR3 DNA reads as TGTGCCAGCAGTGGAGGGGAGAACAGGGTGCATTCCGATGGCTACACCTTC.

This clonotype was counted only a few times. The chain has TRBV19 and TRBJ2-2, with 8 bases matching TRBD1. This CDR3 has 15 amino acids. Germline lookup yields CDR1 LNHDA and CDR2 SQIVND (reference sequence). Germline trimming cut 6 bases from V and 4 bases from J; bases unmatched to any gene: 7. The CDR3 DNA sequence: TGTGCCAGTAGCTTCGGGGACAGGAGCACCGGGGAGCTGTTTTTT. Amino acids: CASSFGDRSTGELFF.

Worth noting for this clonotype: A read error may explain this, as a much larger clone is one base away. The chain couples TRBV28 to TRBJ1-2; D gene ambiguous. Germline CDR1 MDHEN, CDR2 SYDVKM. This CDR3 contains 14 residues. CDR3 protein: CASSLSRVDYGCTF. The CDR3 DNA reads as TGTGCCAGCAGTTTATCGAGGGTTGACTATGGCTGCACCTTC.

This clonotype was seen at least ten times. The CDR3 is CASTKTVSSYEQYF. In DNA form, the CDR3 reads TGTGCCAGCACCAAGACAGTTTCCTCCTACGAGCAGTACTTC. This chain connects TRBV6-1 to TRBJ2-7; a possible D gene is TRBD1 (5 bases). Deletions cut 7 bases from V and 0 bases from J, with 13 bases between. The CDR3 runs to 14 residues. The V gene's germline CDR1 is MNHNS and CDR2 SASEGT.

This clonotype has a count of ten or more. The chain joins TRBV28 to TRBJ1-2; TRBD1 aligns across 9 bases. This CDR3 is 16 amino acids long. J lost 5 bases, V lost 3 bases, and 10 bases had no gene match. Germline assignment: CDR1 MDHEN and CDR2 SYDVKM. This CDR3 reads CASSFIAGQGRYGYTF. The DNA of the CDR3 is TGTGCCAGCAGTTTTATTGCGGGACAGGGCCGATATGGCTACACCTTC.

The sample holds many counts of this clonotype. The J gene is TRBJ2-3, the V gene TRBV19; a possible D gene is TRBD2 (5 bases). Per germline, CDR1 LNHDA and CDR2 SQIVND (reference sequence). The V gene lost 8 bases and the J gene lost 2 bases, with 11 bases spanning the gap. This CDR3 contains 13 residues. For the CDR3, the DNA is TGTGCCAGTCGGTGGGAGAACACAGATACGCAGTATTTT. This sequence encodes CASRWENTDTQYF.

The sample holds a few counts of this clonotype. The chain is built from TRBV28 and TRBJ2-2; D remains ambiguous. The germline CDR1 and CDR2 sequences are MDHEN and SYDVKM. V lost 8 bases and J lost 1, with 8 bases in between. This CDR3 region has 13 residues. The CDR3 protein is CASFLGNTGELFF. CDR3 nucleotide sequence: TGTGCCAGCTTTTTGGGGAACACCGGGGAGCTGTTTTTT. The full variable domain, in which reference TRBV28 and TRBJ2-2 provide the parts outside the CDR3, is DVKVTQSSRYLVKRTGEKVFLECVQDMDHENMFWYRQDPGLGLRLIYFSYDVKMKEKGDIPEGYSVSREKKERFSLILESASTNQTSMYLCASFLGNTGELFFGEGSRLTVL.

The chain carries TRBV19 and TRBJ2-6, with D possibly TRBD2 on 6 matching bases. The CDR3 contains 14 residues. Looked up from germline, CDR1 is LNHDA and CDR2 is SQIVND (reference sequence). V lost 10 bases, J lost 1 base, and 11 bases lay in between. CDR3 amino acids: CATRDLSGANVLTF. CDR3 nucleotides: TGTGCCACGCGGGATCTATCTGGGGCCAACGTCCTGACTTTC. The whole variable domain, filled in from reference TRBV19 and TRBJ2-6, reads DGGITQSPKYLFRKEGQNVTLSCEQNLNHDAMYWYRQDPGQGLRLIYYSQIVNDFQKGDIAEGYSVSREKKESFPLTVTSAQKNPTAFYLCATRDLSGANVLTFGAGSRLTVL.

This rearrangement joins TRBV20-1 to TRBJ1-1; no reliable D call. V lost 3 bases and J 3 bases, leaving 14 bases between the germline ends. The CDR3 length is 14 residues. CDR1 DFQATT and CDR2 SNEGSKA come from the germline V gene (reference sequence). In DNA form, the CDR3 reads TGCAGTGCTAGGAAAGAGTTCGCCGACACTGAAGCTTTCTTT. Its protein is CSARKEFADTEAFF.

This clonotype came up a few times. J is TRBJ2-7 and V is TRBV7-9; 11 nucleotides line up with TRBD2. Germline lookup yields CDR1 SEHNR and CDR2 FQNEAQ (reference sequence). The CDR3 is made up of 17 amino acids. J gave up 3 bases and V 5 bases, and 12 bases lay outside the gene matches. The CDR3 DNA is TGTGCCAGCAGCGCCGCTAGCGGGAGGCCAGGGGGCTACGAGCAGTACTTC. This gives the protein CASSAASGRPGGYEQYF.

For this clonotype: This sequence may be a read error, since a much larger clone differs from it by one base. The gene calls are TRBV12-3 or TRBV12-4 and TRBJ2-2, with TRBD2 matching over 12 bases. The CDR3 spans 13 residues. The CDR3 protein is CASRRPSGGGLFF. The CDR3 nucleotides read TGTGCCAGCAGGCGACCTAGCGGGGGGGGGCTGTTTTTT.

This clonotype has just one count. It may be a read error: a sequence one base away is much more abundant. The V call is TRBV28, the J call TRBJ1-5; maybe TRBD1 (6 bases). Germline V gives CDR1 MDHEN, CDR2 SYDVKM. This CDR3 has 15 amino acids. CDR3 sequence reads: CASSLAGASNRPQHF. In DNA form, the CDR3 reads TGTGCCAGCAGTTTAGCGGGGGCTAGCAATCGGCCCCAGCATTTT.

This clonotype has ten or more counts. The chain combines TRBV7-9 with TRBJ2-3, with 13 bases that match TRBD2. V shed 0 bases, J shed 3 bases, and the junction held 3 bases outside the gene matches. The germline V gene encodes CDR1 SEHNR and CDR2 FQNEAQ (reference sequence). CDR3 size: 17 residues. CDR3 amino acids: CASSLARGLAGTDTQYF. CDR3 DNA: TGTGCCAGCAGCTTAGCGCGGGGACTAGCGGGAACAGATACGCAGTATTTT.

At least ten counts were recorded for this clonotype. The chain is built from TRBV20-1 and TRBJ2-1; the D gene is possibly TRBD2 (6 bases). Germline V gene sequence: CDR1 DFQATT, CDR2 SNEGSKA (reference sequence). The V gene lost 3 bases and the J gene lost 10 bases, with 19 bases spanning the gap. CDR3 size: 14 residues. CDR3: CSASGGIYQKEQFF. The CDR3 bases are TGCAGTGCTAGCGGCGGGATCTACCAAAAAGAGCAGTTCTTC.

This clonotype was found many times. The chain employs TRBV20-1 and TRBJ2-1; D possibly corresponds to TRBD1 (5 bases). The CDR3 length is 14 residues. Trimming stripped 1 base from V and 2 bases from J, with 9 bases between. The germline V gene has CDR1 DFQATT and CDR2 SNEGSKA (reference sequence). The CDR3 DNA follows: TGCAGTGCTAGAGGACAGCAAGCCTACAATGAGCAGTTCTTC. The encoded protein is CSARGQQAYNEQFF.

The chain recombines TRBV6-1 with TRBJ2-2; maybe TRBD1 (5 bases). The CDR3 is made up of 14 amino acids. In germline, CDR1 is MNHNS, CDR2 SASEGT. Trimming shortened V by 4 bases and J by 6 bases, and 12 bases separated the two germline ends. The CDR3 spells CASSVDKIPGELFF. CDR3 nucleotide sequence: TGTGCCAGCAGTGTGGACAAAATCCCCGGGGAGCTGTTTTTT.

This clonotype appeared many times. The CDR3 DNA is TGTGCCAGCTCACCACCGACTAGCGGGAGTTATGAGCAGTTCTTC. This sequence encodes CASSPPTSGSYEQFF. V gene TRBV18 combines with J gene TRBJ2-1; 12 bases fit TRBD2. CDR1 and CDR2 from the germline V gene are KGHSH and LQKENI. CDR3 length equals 15 residues. V trimming: 0 bases; J trimming: 8 bases; junction bases outside the gene matches: 2.